The T cell receptor (beta chain) under discussion was sequenced for a study of cytomegalovirus exposure and HLA in healthy donors. Points from the study as a whole: A missense DCLRE1C variant was associated with V- and J-gene trimming of TCR beta chains in a later analysis, and an independent cohort replicated the association.

60 Vbeta and 13 Jbeta primers were used in PCR. Method: immunoSEQ multiplex PCR; TCRdb's copy keeps in-frame clones and lacks some. The sample has 120,000 to 150,000 clones; roughly three quarters are singletons. V was clipped by 5 bases and J by 3 bases, with 13 bases between them. CDR3 length: 15 amino acids. CDR1 SEHNR and CDR2 FQNEAQ come from the germline V gene (reference sequence). As regards this clone: Its target is unknown.

Healthy people donating bone marrow made up the donors. Specimen: PBMCs. The chain couples TRBV7-9 to TRBJ1-4, with D maybe TRBD1 (6 bases). The TCR sequence derives from a man aged 18 to 29 in good health and CMV-seronegative. The CDR3 nucleotides read TGTGCCAGCAGCACGGGGTGGACAGCTAATGAAAAACTGTTTTTT. The encoded protein is CASSTGWTANEKLFF. The whole variable domain, remainder taken from reference TRBV7-9 and TRBJ1-4, is DTGVSQNPRHKITKRGQNVTFRCDPISEHNRLYWYRQTLGQGPEFLTYFQNEAQLEKSRLLSDRFSAERPKGSFSTLEIQRTEQGDSAMYLCASSTGWTANEKLFFGSGTQLSVL.